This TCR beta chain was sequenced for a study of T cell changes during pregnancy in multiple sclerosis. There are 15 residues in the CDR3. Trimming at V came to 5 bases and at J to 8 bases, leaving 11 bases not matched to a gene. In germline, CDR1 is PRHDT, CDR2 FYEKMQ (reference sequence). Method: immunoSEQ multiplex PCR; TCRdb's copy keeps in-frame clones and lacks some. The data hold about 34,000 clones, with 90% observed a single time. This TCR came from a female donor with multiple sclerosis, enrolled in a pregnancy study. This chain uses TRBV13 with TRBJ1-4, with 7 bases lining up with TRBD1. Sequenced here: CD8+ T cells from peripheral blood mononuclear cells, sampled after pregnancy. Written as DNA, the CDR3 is TGTGCCAGCAGCCGGAACCGGGACAGTCCGGAAAAACTGTTTTTT. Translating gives CASSRNRDSPEKLFF.